The clone carrying this TCR beta chain was picked up one time. Germline is not matched at one junction end, which may reflect a read error. Germline V CDR1 and CDR2: MNHEY, SVGAGI. The CDR3 runs 13 residues. This record belongs to a study of blood T cell repertoires in COVID-19. Sequencing used immunoSEQ multiplex PCR; TCRdb keeps in-frame clones, though not all of them. The sample has approximately 87,000 clones, approximately 80% seen once. V gene TRBV6-5 combines with J gene TRBJ1-2; D gene ambiguous. This sequence was found in a woman at least 80 years old with acute or convalescent COVID-19. Sequencing input: peripheral blood. The CDR3 loop is CASSYLANYSYTF. Here the CDR3 DNA reads TGTGCCAGCAGTTACTTGGCTAACTATAGCTACACCTTC.